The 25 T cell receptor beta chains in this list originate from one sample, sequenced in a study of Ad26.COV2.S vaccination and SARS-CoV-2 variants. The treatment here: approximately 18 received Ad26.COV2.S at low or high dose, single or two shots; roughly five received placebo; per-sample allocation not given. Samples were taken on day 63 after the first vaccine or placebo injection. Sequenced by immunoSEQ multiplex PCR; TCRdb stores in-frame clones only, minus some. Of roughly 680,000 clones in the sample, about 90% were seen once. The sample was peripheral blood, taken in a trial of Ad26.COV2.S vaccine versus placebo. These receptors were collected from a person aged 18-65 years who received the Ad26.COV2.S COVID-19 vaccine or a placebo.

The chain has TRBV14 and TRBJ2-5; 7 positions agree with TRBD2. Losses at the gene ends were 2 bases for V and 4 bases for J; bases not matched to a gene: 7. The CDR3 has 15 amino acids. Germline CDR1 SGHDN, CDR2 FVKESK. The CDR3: CASSQQSGTGETQYF. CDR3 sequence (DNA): TGTGCCAGCAGCCAACAAAGCGGGACCGGAGAGACCCAGTACTTC.

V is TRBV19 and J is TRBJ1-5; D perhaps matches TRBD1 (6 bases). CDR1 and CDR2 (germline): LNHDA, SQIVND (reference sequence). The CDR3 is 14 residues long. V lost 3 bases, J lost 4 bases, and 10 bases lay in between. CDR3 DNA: TGTGCCAGTAGTATCAGCCAGGGGAATCAGCCCCAGCATTTT. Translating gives CASSISQGNQPQHF.

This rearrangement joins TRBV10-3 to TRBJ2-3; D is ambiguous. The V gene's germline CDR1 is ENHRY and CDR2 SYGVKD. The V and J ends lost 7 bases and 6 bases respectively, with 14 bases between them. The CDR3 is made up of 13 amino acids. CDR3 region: CAITPVPGDTQYF. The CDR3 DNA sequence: TGTGCCATCACTCCAGTCCCTGGGGATACGCAGTATTTT.

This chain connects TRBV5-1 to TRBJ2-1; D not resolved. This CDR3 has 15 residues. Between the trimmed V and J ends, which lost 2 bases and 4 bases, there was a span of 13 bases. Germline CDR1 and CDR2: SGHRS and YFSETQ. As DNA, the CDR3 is TGCGCCAGCAGCTTAGCTGTAGACCTATACAATGAGCAGTTCTTC. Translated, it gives CASSLAVDLYNEQFF.

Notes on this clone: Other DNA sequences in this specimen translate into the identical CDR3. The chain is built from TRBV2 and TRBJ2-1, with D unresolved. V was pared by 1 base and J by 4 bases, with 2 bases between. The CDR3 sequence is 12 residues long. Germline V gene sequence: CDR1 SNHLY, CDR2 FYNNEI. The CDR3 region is CASSEGYNEQFF. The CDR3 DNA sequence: TGTGCCAGCAGTGAAGGTTACAATGAGCAGTTCTTC.

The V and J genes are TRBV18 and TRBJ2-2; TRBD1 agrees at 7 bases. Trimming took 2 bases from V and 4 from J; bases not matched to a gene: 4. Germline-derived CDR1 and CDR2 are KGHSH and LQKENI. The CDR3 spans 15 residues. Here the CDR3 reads CASSPWDSSTGELFF. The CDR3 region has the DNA TGTGCCAGCTCACCATGGGACAGTAGCACCGGGGAGCTGTTTTTT.

This CDR3 reads CASSYGGGFNQPQHF. The CDR3 DNA is TGTGCCAGCAGTTACGGGGGGGGCTTCAATCAGCCCCAGCATTTT. The chain links TRBV6-5 to TRBJ1-5, with a weak D call TRBD1 (6 bases). Germline assignment: CDR1 MNHEY and CDR2 SVGAGI. CDR3 length: 15 amino acids. V dropped 2 bases and J dropped 3 bases, with 11 bases sitting between them.

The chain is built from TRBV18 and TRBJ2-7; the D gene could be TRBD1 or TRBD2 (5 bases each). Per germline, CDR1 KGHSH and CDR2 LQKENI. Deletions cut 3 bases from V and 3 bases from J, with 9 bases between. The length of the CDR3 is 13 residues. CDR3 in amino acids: CASSPRDGYEQYF. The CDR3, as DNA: TGTGCCAGCTCACCTCGGGACGGCTACGAGCAGTACTTC. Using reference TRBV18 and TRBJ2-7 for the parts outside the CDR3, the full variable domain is NAGVMQNPRHLVRRRGQEARLRCSPMKGHSHVYWYRQLPEEGLKFMVYLQKENIIDESGMPKERFSAEFPKEGPSILRIQQVVRGDSAAYFCASSPRDGYEQYFGPGTRLTVT.

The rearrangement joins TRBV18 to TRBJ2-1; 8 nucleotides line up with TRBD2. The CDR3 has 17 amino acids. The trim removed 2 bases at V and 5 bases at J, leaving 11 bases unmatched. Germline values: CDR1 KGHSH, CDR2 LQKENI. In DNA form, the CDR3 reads TGTGCCAGCTCACCAAGGAGCGGGAGTACTTCCCACAATGAGCAGTTCTTC. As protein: CASSPRSGSTSHNEQFF.

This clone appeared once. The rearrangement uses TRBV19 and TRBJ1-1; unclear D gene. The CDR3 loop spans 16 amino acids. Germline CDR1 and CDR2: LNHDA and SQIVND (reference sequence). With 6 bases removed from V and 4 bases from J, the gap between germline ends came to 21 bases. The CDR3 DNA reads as TGTGCCAGTAGGCCCCCCCTTCTGCGCTGGGCCACTGAAGCTTTCTTT. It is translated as CASRPPLLRWATEAFF.

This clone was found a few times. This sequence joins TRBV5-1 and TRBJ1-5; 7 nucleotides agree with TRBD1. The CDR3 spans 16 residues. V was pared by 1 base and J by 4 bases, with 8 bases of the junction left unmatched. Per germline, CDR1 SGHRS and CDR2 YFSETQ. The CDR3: CASSLKGQSFNQPQHF. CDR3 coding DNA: TGCGCCAGCAGCTTGAAGGGACAGTCCTTTAATCAGCCCCAGCATTTT.

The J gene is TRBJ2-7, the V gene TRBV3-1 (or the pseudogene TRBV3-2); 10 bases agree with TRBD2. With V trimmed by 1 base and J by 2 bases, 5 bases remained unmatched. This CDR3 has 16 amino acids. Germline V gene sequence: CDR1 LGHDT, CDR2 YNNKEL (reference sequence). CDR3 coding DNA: TGTGCCAGCAGCCAAGGGACTAGCGGCCTTACCTACGAGCAGTACTTC. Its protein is CASSQGTSGLTYEQYF.

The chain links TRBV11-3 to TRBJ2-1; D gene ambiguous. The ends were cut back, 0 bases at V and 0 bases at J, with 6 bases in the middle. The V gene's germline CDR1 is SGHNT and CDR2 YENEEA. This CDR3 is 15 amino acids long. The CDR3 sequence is CASSLDAPSYNEQFF. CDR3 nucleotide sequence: TGTGCCAGCAGCTTAGATGCACCCTCCTACAATGAGCAGTTCTTC.

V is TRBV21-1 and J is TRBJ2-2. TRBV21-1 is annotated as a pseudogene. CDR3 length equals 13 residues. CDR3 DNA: TGTGCCAGCAGCAAAAAGTGGGCCGGGGAGCTGTTTTTT. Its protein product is CASSKKWAGELFF.

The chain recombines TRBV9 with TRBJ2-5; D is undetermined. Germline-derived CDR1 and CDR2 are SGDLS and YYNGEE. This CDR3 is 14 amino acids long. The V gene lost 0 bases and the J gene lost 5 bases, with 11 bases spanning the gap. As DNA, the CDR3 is TGTGCCAGCAGCGTAGACGGCATGTCCGAGACCCAGTACTTC. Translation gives CASSVDGMSETQYF.

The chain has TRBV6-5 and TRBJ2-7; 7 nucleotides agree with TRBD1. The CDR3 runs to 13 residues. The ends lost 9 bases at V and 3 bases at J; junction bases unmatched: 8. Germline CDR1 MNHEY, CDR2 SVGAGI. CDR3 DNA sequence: TGTGCCAGTCGAAAGGGACAGAACTACGAGCAGTACTTC. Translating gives CASRKGQNYEQYF.

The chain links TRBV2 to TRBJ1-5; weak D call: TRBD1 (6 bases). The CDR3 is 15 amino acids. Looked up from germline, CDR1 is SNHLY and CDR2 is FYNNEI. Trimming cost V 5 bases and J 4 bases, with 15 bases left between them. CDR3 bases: TGTGCCAGCAGTCCAGACCAACAGGGAAATCAGCCCCAGCATTTT. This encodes CASSPDQQGNQPQHF.

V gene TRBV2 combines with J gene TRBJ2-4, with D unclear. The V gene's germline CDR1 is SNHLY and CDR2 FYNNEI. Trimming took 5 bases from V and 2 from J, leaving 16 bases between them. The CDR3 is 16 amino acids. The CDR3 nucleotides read TGTGCCAGCAGTAACGTCCCCCGCCTGTCCAAAAACATTCAGTACTTC. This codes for CASSNVPRLSKNIQYF.

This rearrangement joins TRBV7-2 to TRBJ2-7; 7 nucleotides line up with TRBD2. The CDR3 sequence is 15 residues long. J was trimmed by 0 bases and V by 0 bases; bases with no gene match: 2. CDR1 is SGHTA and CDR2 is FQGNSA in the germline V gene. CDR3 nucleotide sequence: TGTGCCAGCAGCTTAGCTAGCGGGTTCTCCTACGAGCAGTACTTC. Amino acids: CASSLASGFSYEQYF.

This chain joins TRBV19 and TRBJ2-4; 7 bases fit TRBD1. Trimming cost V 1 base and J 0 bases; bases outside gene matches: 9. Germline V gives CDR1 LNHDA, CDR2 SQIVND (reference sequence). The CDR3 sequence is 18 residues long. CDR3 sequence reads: CASSIGQGISLAKNIQYF. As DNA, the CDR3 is TGTGCCAGTAGTATAGGACAGGGAATTTCACTAGCCAAAAACATTCAGTACTTC.

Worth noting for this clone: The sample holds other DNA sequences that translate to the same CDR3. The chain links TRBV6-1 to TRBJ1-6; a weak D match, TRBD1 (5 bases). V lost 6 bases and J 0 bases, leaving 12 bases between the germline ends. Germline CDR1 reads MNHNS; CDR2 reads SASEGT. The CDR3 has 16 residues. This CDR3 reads CASREQASSYNSPLHF. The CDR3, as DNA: TGTGCCAGCAGAGAACAGGCCTCCTCCTATAATTCACCCCTCCACTTT.

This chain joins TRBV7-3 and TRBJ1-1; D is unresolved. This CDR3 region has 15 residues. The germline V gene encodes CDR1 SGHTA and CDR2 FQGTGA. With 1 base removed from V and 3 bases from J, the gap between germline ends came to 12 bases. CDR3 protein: CASSLRGIEDTEAFF. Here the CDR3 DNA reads TGTGCCAGCAGCTTAAGGGGTATAGAGGACACTGAAGCTTTCTTT.

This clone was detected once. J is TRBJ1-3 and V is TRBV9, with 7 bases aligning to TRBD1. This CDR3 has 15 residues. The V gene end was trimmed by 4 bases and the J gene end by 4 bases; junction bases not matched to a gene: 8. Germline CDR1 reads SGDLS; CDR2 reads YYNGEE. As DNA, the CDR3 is TGTGCCAGCAGCCCCCGACAGGGATTAGGAAACACCATATATTTT. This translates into CASSPRQGLGNTIYF.

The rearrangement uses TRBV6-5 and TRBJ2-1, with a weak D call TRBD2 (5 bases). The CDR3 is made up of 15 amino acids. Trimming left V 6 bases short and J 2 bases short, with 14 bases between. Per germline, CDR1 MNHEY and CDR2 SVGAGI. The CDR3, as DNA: TGTGCCAGCAGGTCCCCTAGCCTCCCCTACAATGAGCAGTTCTTC. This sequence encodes CASRSPSLPYNEQFF.

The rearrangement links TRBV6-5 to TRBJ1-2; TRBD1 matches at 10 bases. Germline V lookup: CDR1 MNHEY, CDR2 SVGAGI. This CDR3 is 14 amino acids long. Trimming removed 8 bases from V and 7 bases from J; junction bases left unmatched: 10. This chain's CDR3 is CASGTGAPLRGYTF. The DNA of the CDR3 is TGTGCCAGCGGGACAGGGGCCCCCTTGCGTGGCTACACCTTC.